The sequence of this TCR beta chain was determined in a study of shared clonotypes between healthy human individuals. The V end lost 4 bases, the J end lost 7 bases, and 17 bases lay between the germline ends. Germline V gene sequence: CDR1 GTSNPN, CDR2 SVGIG (reference sequence). This CDR3 spans 15 amino acids. Some clones are missing from TCRdb's copy, which holds only in-frame ones; the method was immunoSEQ multiplex PCR. The repertoire consists of 2,500,000 or so clones, with 85% to 95% occurring once and the leading ten covering roughly 0.15%. Material for sequencing was naive CD4+ T cells sorted from blood. The subset is: CD45RA+ positively selected. The genes are TRBV30 and TRBJ1-6, with D uncertain. The TCR comes from a man aged 18 to 29 in good health. This CDR3 reads CAWTPRGGYNSPLHF. CDR3 in DNA: TGTGCCTGGACCCCCCGAGGAGGGTACAATTCACCCCTCCACTTT. Complete variable domain (other parts from reference TRBV30 and TRBJ1-6): SQTIHQWPATLVQPVGSPLSLECTVEGTSNPNLYWYRQAAGRGLQLLFYSVGIGQISSEVPQNLSASRPQDRQFILSSKKLLLSDSGFYLCAWTPRGGYNSPLHFGNGTRLTVT.